The entry below gives a single T cell receptor (beta chain) sequence along with its context. Each CDR3 protein is one row after TCRdb ran MiXCR on the RT-PCR reads. The table has some 230,000 distinct CDR3 sequences, 13% to 15% seen once; the top ten hold roughly 11%. The data originate from a study of patients and donors after allogeneic stem cell transplantation. V lost 2 bases to trimming and J lost 3 bases, with 10 bases between them. The CDR3 has 14 residues. Per germline, CDR1 MNHEY and CDR2 SVGAGI. The gene calls are TRBV6-5 and TRBJ1-1; D might be TRBD1 (6 bases). The specimen sequenced was blood, either unsorted or a sorted T cell fraction (not recorded which). The receptor's source is a human donor who was either an allogeneic HSCT recipient or a stem cell or donor lymphocyte infusion donor (not recorded which). It is not recorded whose cells these are; they may come from a transplant donor. The chain's CDR3 is CASSYGGADTEAFF. The DNA for the CDR3 is TGTGCCAGCAGTTACGGGGGGGCCGACACTGAAGCTTTCTTT.